The 20 T cell receptor beta chains listed next were all sequenced from one sample in a study of blood T cell repertoires in COVID-19. Profiling relied on immunoSEQ multiplex PCR, and the TCRdb table lists in-frame clones only, not all of them. This table has hundreds of thousands of clones, 65% to 90% appearing once. Sample: PBMCs or T cells enriched from blood (not recorded which). Receptors were obtained from a man under 40 who had recovered from COVID-19.

The chain links TRBV5-1 to TRBJ2-7, with TRBD2 as a possible D gene (6 bases). Between the trimmed V and J ends, which lost 3 bases and 3 bases, there was a span of 16 bases. Germline V CDR1 and CDR2: SGHRS, YFSETQ. The CDR3 extends over 15 amino acids. The CDR3 region is CASSSAGRIRYEQYF. For the CDR3, the DNA is TGCGCCAGCAGCTCAGCGGGTCGGATCCGCTACGAGCAGTACTTC.

Concerning this clone itself: This CDR3 is also generated by other DNA sequences in the sample. This chain uses TRBV5-1 with TRBJ1-5; 7 bases are a match to TRBD1. CDR1 and CDR2 from the germline V gene are SGHRS and YFSETQ. The trim removed 1 base at V and 2 bases at J, leaving 0 bases unmatched. The CDR3 loop spans 14 amino acids. As DNA, the CDR3 is TGCGCCAGCAGCTTGACAGGGGGCAATCAGCCCCAGCATTTT. It codes for CASSLTGGNQPQHF.

This chain joins TRBV11-2 and TRBJ1-1; D call uncertain. The CDR3 runs 12 residues. CDR1 is SGHAT and CDR2 is FQNNGV in the germline V gene. The ends were cut back, 0 bases at V and 4 bases at J, with 3 bases in the middle. The CDR3 reads CASSLDGTEAFF. In nucleotides, the CDR3 is TGTGCCAGCAGCTTAGACGGCACTGAAGCTTTCTTT.

This chain connects TRBV4-1 to TRBJ2-2, with TRBD1 as a possible D gene (5 bases). Between the trimmed V and J ends, which lost 4 bases and 9 bases, there was a span of 15 bases. Germline assignment: CDR1 MGHRA and CDR2 YSYEKL. There are 14 residues in the CDR3. The CDR3 DNA reads TGCGCCAGCAGCCCCAACCTGGGGCCCCGGGAGCTGTTTTTT. Protein sequence: CASSPNLGPRELFF.

The chain carries TRBV5-1 and TRBJ1-1, with TRBD1 as a possible D gene (6 bases). The CDR3 length is 15 residues. V lost 2 bases, J lost 3 bases, and 14 bases lay in between. Looked up from germline, CDR1 is SGHRS and CDR2 is YFSETQ. The CDR3, as DNA: TGCGCCAGCAGCTTAATACAGGGTTGGGACACTGAAGCTTTCTTT. Translation: CASSLIQGWDTEAFF.

This chain joins TRBV6-5 and TRBJ2-6, with D possibly matching TRBD1 (6 bases). The CDR3 covers 15 residues. Between the trimmed V and J ends, which lost 7 bases and 2 bases, there was a span of 12 bases. The germline CDR1 and CDR2 sequences are MNHEY and SVGAGI. The CDR3 reads CASKLQGPGANVLTF. As DNA, the CDR3 is TGTGCCAGCAAGCTACAGGGTCCTGGGGCCAACGTCCTGACTTTC.

Regarding this clone: Other DNA variants within this sample encode the same CDR3. The V and J genes are TRBV5-1 and TRBJ2-2; a weak D match, TRBD1 (5 bases). V was shortened by 1 base and J by 7 bases, with 8 bases between the two germline ends. Looked up from germline, CDR1 is SGHRS and CDR2 is YFSETQ. The CDR3 loop spans 13 amino acids. In DNA, the CDR3 is TGCGCCAGCAGCTTGTTGCAGGGCGGGGAGCTGTTTTTT. It is translated as CASSLLQGGELFF.

The gene calls are TRBV7-6 and TRBJ2-2; tentative D call: TRBD2 (7 bases). CDR1 is SGHVS and CDR2 is FNYEAQ in the germline V gene. Trimming shortened V by 1 base and J by 3 bases, and 9 bases separated the two germline ends. The CDR3 has 15 amino acids. In DNA form, the CDR3 reads TGTGCCAGCAGCTTAGGCGGGGGCGACACCGGGGAGCTGTTTTTT. Encoded protein: CASSLGGGDTGELFF.

V is TRBV5-1 and J is TRBJ2-2; 7 nucleotides agree with TRBD1. Germline-derived CDR1 and CDR2 are SGHRS and YFSETQ. V was pared by 6 bases and J by 3 bases, with 5 bases of the junction left unmatched. This CDR3 is built from 14 residues. CDR3 amino acids: CASTRDSYTGELFF. The DNA of the CDR3 is TGCGCCAGCACCCGGGACAGTTACACCGGGGAGCTGTTTTTT.

The rearrangement links TRBV27 to TRBJ2-1, with D maybe TRBD1 (5 bases). The V gene's germline CDR1 is MNHEY and CDR2 SMNVEV (reference sequence). This CDR3 is 15 amino acids long. Trimming cost V 2 bases and J 5 bases, with 13 bases left between them. The CDR3 DNA reads TGTGCCAGCAGTTTAACCCCAGGGTCAAACAATGAGCAGTTCTTC. Translating it yields CASSLTPGSNNEQFF.

This chain joins TRBV7-9 and TRBJ1-4; D is perhaps TRBD1 (5 bases). V lost 5 bases and J lost 7, with 17 bases in between. Germline V gene sequence: CDR1 SEHNR, CDR2 FQNEAQ (reference sequence). This CDR3 is built from 15 residues. In nucleotides, the CDR3 is TGTGCCAGCAGCCCCGGCCCTGGGGGAGGTGAAAAACTGTTTTTT. It codes for CASSPGPGGGEKLFF.

The genes are TRBV5-5 and TRBJ1-1; 8 bases are a match to TRBD1. CDR3 length: 15 residues. Germline V gives CDR1 SGHKS, CDR2 YYEKEE (reference sequence). J was trimmed by 7 bases and V by 1 base; bases with no gene match: 9. This chain's CDR3 is CASSLLTGGKGEAFF. The CDR3 DNA sequence: TGTGCCAGCAGCTTGCTTACAGGGGGTAAAGGTGAAGCTTTCTTT.

The genes are TRBV19 and TRBJ2-3; 10 bases align to TRBD1. The CDR3 spans 15 residues. CDR1 and CDR2 (germline): LNHDA, SQIVND (reference sequence). V shed 5 bases and J 4 bases; nucleotides not matched to a gene: 6. The CDR3 loop is CASSPRQGAADTQYF. CDR3 bases: TGTGCCAGTAGTCCACGACAGGGGGCGGCAGATACGCAGTATTTT.

This chain uses TRBV19 with TRBJ2-7, with TRBD2 matching over 12 bases. Germline V gives CDR1 LNHDA, CDR2 SQIVND (reference sequence). J lost 4 bases, V lost 6 bases, and 7 bases had no gene match. There are 15 residues in the CDR3. The CDR3 DNA follows: TGTGCCAGTAGACCAAGACTAGCGGGAGTTTACGAGCAGTACTTC. Translated: CASRPRLAGVYEQYF.

V usage is TRBV5-1 and J usage is TRBJ2-1; TRBD2 matches 8 bases. The CDR3 length is 19 residues. After removal of 0 bases from V and 5 bases from J, the junction contained 16 bases not matched to a gene. Per germline, CDR1 SGHRS and CDR2 YFSETQ. DNA of the CDR3: TGCGCCAGCAGCTTGGCGCCTAGCGGGCAGGGCCACCGGGACAATGAGCAGTTCTTC. The encoded protein is CASSLAPSGQGHRDNEQFF.

This clone was found a few times. The chain has TRBV10-3 and TRBJ2-3; D call uncertain. CDR3 length: 13 residues. Trimming removed 2 bases at V and 1 base at J, with 4 bases between. The germline gives CDR1 ENHRY, CDR2 SYGVKD. The chain's CDR3 is CAISEGGTDTQYF. CDR3 in DNA: TGTGCCATCAGTGAGGGAGGCACAGATACGCAGTATTTT.

This chain uses TRBV3-1 (or the pseudogene TRBV3-2) with TRBJ1-5; D is ambiguous. The germline gives CDR1 LGHDT, CDR2 YNNKEL (reference sequence). Between the trimmed V and J ends, which lost 0 bases and 8 bases, there was a span of 8 bases. The CDR3 covers 13 residues. CDR3 bases: TGTGCCAGCAGCCAAGACCTTAATGAGCCCCAGCATTTT. It codes for CASSQDLNEPQHF.

This sequence joins TRBV7-2 and TRBJ2-5, with TRBD1 identical over 8 bases. Germline CDR1 SGHTA, CDR2 FQGNSA. V dropped 5 bases and J dropped 2; count of bases not matched to a gene: 4. The CDR3 totals 14 residues. CDR3 coding DNA: TGTGCCAGCAGCGCCCACAGGGGGCAAGAGACCCAGTACTTC. This codes for CASSAHRGQETQYF.

The chain is built from TRBV3-1 (or the pseudogene TRBV3-2) and TRBJ2-3; 9 bases agree with TRBD2. This CDR3 contains 17 residues. Germline CDR1 is LGHDT and CDR2 is YNNKEL (reference sequence). V trimming: 5 bases; J trimming: 2 bases; junction bases outside the gene matches: 11. The CDR3 is CASSSAGAGGITDTQYF. The CDR3 nucleotides are TGTGCCAGCAGCTCAGCTGGGGCGGGAGGGATCACAGATACGCAGTATTTT.

The gene calls are TRBV5-6 and TRBJ2-7, with 7 bases that match TRBD2. The CDR3 is 13 amino acids. Trimming took 9 bases from V and 2 from J; bases not matched to a gene: 8. Germline V gene sequence: CDR1 SGHDT, CDR2 YYEEEE. The CDR3 region has the DNA TGTGCCATGGGAGGCGGGGGTGCCTACGAGCAGTACTTC. Its protein product is CAMGGGGAYEQYF.